This is a list of T cell receptor beta chains from one sample in a study of CXCR4 blockade with PD-1 therapy in pancreatic cancer. Using immunoSEQ multiplex PCR, the repertoire was profiled, and TCRdb retains in-frame clones only, with some absent. This sample carries just over 5,000 clones, approximately 48% of them seen once, and the ten largest clones take roughly 8.2%. The sequenced sample was tumor tissue. These receptors all stem from a human donor with pancreatic ductal adenocarcinoma. Both conserved end residues are part of each CDR3. Each record gives: V gene, J gene, D gene, clone size, CDR3 protein, CDR3 DNA. A D gene is named only where the DNA matches it firmly. Not all rows give a size; the values are once, few, many and, for expanded clones, a class.

V: TRBV7-5; J: TRBJ1-3; D: NA; size: few; CDR3: CASSHSASSGNTIYF; DNA: TGTGCCAGCAGCCATTCGGCCAGCTCTGGAAACACCATATATTTT
V: TRBV19; J: TRBJ1-1; D: NA; size: NA; CDR3: CASSTETEAFF; DNA: TGTGCCAGTAGTACCGAAACTGAAGCTTTCTTT
V: TRBV30; J: TRBJ1-1; D: NA; size: NA; CDR3: CAWSLPRGYMNTEAFF; DNA: TGTGCCTGGAGTCTTCCACGAGGATATATGAACACTGAAGCTTTCTTT
V: TRBV30; J: TRBJ2-7; D: TRBD2; size: few; CDR3: CAWDNPGLGSYEQYF; DNA: TGTGCCTGGGACAATCCGGGACTAGGATCCTACGAGCAGTACTTC
V: TRBV9; J: TRBJ2-3; D: NA; size: few; CDR3: CASSVNTDTDTQYF; DNA: TGTGCCAGCAGCGTAAACACAGACACAGATACGCAGTATTTT
V: TRBV19; J: TRBJ2-7; D: NA; size: NA; CDR3: CASSIREDYEQYF; DNA: TGTGCCAGTAGTATTAGGGAGGACTACGAGCAGTACTTC
V: TRBV19; J: TRBJ2-2; D: TRBD2; size: NA; CDR3: CASSIGGSTTGELFF; DNA: TGTGCCAGTAGTATAGGCGGGAGTACAACCGGGGAGCTGTTTTTT
V: TRBV9; J: TRBJ2-3; D: NA; size: NA; CDR3: CASSVEQRTDTQYF; DNA: TGTGCCAGCAGCGTGGAACAGAGGACAGATACGCAGTATTTT
V: TRBV19; J: TRBJ1-4; D: NA; size: NA; CDR3: CASSMRRGMTGEKLFF; DNA: TGTGCCAGTAGTATGCGGCGAGGGATGACGGGTGAAAAACTGTTTTTT
V: TRBV28; J: TRBJ2-5; D: TRBD2; size: NA; CDR3: CASSSSGRAWETQYF; DNA: TGTGCCAGCAGTAGTAGCGGGAGGGCTTGGGAGACCCAATACTTC
V: TRBV9; J: TRBJ1-1; D: NA; size: few; CDR3: CARSSISLGAEAFF; DNA: TGTGCCAGATCTTCTATCTCTTTGGGAGCTGAAGCTTTCTTT
V: TRBV6-8; J: TRBJ1-2; D: TRBD1; size: few; CDR3: CASSATGGYGYTF; DNA: TGTGCCAGCAGCGCCACAGGGGGCTATGGCTACACCTTC
V: TRBV5-1; J: TRBJ2-2; D: NA; size: few; CDR3: CASSLVHGGKDTGELFF; DNA: TGCGCCAGCAGCTTGGTTCATGGAGGGAAAGACACCGGGGAGCTGTTTTTT
V: TRBV12-5; J: TRBJ2-1; D: NA; size: NA; CDR3: CASGLGQTYNEQFF; DNA: TGTGCTAGTGGTTTGGGGCAGACATACAATGAGCAGTTCTTC
V: TRBV30; J: TRBJ1-5; D: NA; size: NA; CDR3: CAWSIFNQPQHF; DNA: TGTGCCTGGAGTATCTTTAATCAGCCCCAGCATTTT
V: TRBV18; J: TRBJ2-2; D: NA; size: once; CDR3: CASSPPTLAGELFF; DNA: TGTGCCAGCTCACCACCTACGCTGGCCGGGGAGCTGTTTTTT
V: TRBV19; J: TRBJ1-5; D: NA; size: NA; CDR3: CASSIPGRDNQPQHF; DNA: TGTGCCAGTAGTATCCCAGGCCGGGATAATCAGCCCCAGCATTTT
V: TRBV9; J: TRBJ2-7; D: NA; size: few; CDR3: CASSEGSYEQYF; DNA: TGTGCCAGCAGTGAAGGGTCCTACGAGCAGTACTTC
V: TRBV7-7; J: TRBJ2-1; D: TRBD2; size: NA; CDR3: CASSSKTSGRNIEQFF; DNA: TGTGCCAGCAGCTCAAAGACTAGCGGGAGGAATATTGAGCAGTTCTTC
V: TRBV28; J: TRBJ1-1; D: NA; size: NA; CDR3: CASSFPAFPGSNTEAFF; DNA: TGTGCCAGCAGTTTCCCCGCTTTTCCAGGGTCGAACACTGAAGCTTTCTTT
V: TRBV6-4; J: TRBJ1-5; D: NA; size: many; CDR3: CASSWDSNQPQHF; DNA: TGTGCCAGCAGCTGGGACAGCAATCAGCCCCAGCATTTT
V: TRBV30; J: TRBJ1-4; D: NA; size: NA; CDR3: CAWSVIREKLFF; DNA: TGTGCCTGGAGTGTAATACGTGAAAAACTGTTTTTT
V: TRBV6-7; J: TRBJ2-2; D: TRBD2; size: few; CDR3: CASSYGGSSGSAGELFF; DNA: TGTGCCAGCAGTTATGGGGGCTCTAGCGGGAGCGCCGGGGAGCTGTTTTTT
V: TRBV18; J: TRBJ2-7; D: TRBD1; size: few; CDR3: CASSPPRDRSYEQYF; DNA: TGTGCCAGCTCACCACCCCGGGACAGAAGCTACGAGCAGTACTTC
V: TRBV7-5; J: TRBJ2-2; D: NA; size: NA; CDR3: CASSLTSGTNTGELFF; DNA: TGTGCCAGCAGCTTAACTAGCGGGACTAACACCGGGGAGCTGTTTTTT
V: TRBV25-1; J: TRBJ1-2; D: NA; size: NA; CDR3: CASSETVNYGYTF; DNA: TGTGCCAGCAGTGAGACGGTAAACTATGGCTACACCTTC
V: TRBV29-1; J: TRBJ1-3; D: NA; size: NA; CDR3: CSVEGQGDTIYF; DNA: TGCAGCGTTGAAGGTCAGGGTGACACCATATATTTT
V: TRBV12-1; J: TRBJ2-5; D: NA; size: few; CDR3: CASSLGQGLNQETQYF; DNA: TGTGCCAGCAGCCTCGGGCAGGGGCTCAACCAAGAGACCCAGTACTTC
V: TRBV6-8; J: TRBJ1-4; D: TRBD1; size: few; CDR3: CASSPGTGYGKLFF; DNA: TGTGCCAGCAGTCCCGGGACAGGGTACGGAAAACTGTTTTTT
V: TRBV15; J: TRBJ2-7; D: NA; size: NA; CDR3: CATSRVGRGLYYEQYF; DNA: TGTGCCACCAGCAGGGTTGGACGGGGCCTATACTACGAGCAGTACTTC
V: TRBV28; J: TRBJ1-5; D: TRBD1; size: NA; CDR3: CASSDPSGGHQPQHF; DNA: TGTGCCAGCAGTGACCCCTCAGGGGGCCATCAGCCCCAGCATTTT
V: TRBV30; J: TRBJ1-2; D: TRBD1; size: NA; CDR3: CAWQSGTANGYTF; DNA: TGTGCCTGGCAATCCGGGACAGCCAATGGCTACACCTTC
V: TRBV11-3; J: TRBJ2-1; D: NA; size: few; CDR3: CASSLPPGLAYNEQFF; DNA: TGTGCCAGCAGCTTACCTCCGGGACTGGCTTACAATGAGCAGTTCTTC
V: TRBV10-3; J: TRBJ2-7; D: NA; size: few; CDR3: CAISETPYEQYF; DNA: TGTGCCATCAGTGAGACCCCCTACGAGCAGTACTTC
V: TRBV6-7; J: TRBJ2-3; D: NA; size: NA; CDR3: CASSRTRLTDTQYF; DNA: TGTGCCAGCAGCCGAACACGACTAACAGATACGCAATATTTT
V: TRBV25-1; J: TRBJ1-5; D: NA; size: NA; CDR3: CASSAKGSSQPQHF; DNA: TGTGCCAGCAGTGCGAAGGGGTCCAGTCAGCCCCAGCATTTT
V: TRBV19; J: TRBJ1-1; D: NA; size: once; CDR3: CASRGKGGTEAFF; DNA: TGTGCCAGTAGGGGAAAGGGGGGGACTGAAGCTTTCTTT
V: TRBV19; J: TRBJ2-3; D: NA; size: NA; CDR3: CASSIRRQSTDTQYF; DNA: TGTGCCAGTAGTATCCGACGGCAGTCGACAGATACGCAGTATTTT
V: TRBV19; J: TRBJ1-2; D: TRBD1; size: NA; CDR3: CASSINPGGTGYTF; DNA: TGTGCCAGTAGTATAAACCCAGGGGGCACTGGCTACACCTTC
V: TRBV7-1; J: TRBJ2-1; D: TRBD2; size: NA; CDR3: CASSPRLAGSSYNEQFF; DNA: TGTGCCAGCAGCCCCCGACTAGCGGGTTCCTCCTACAATGAGCAGTTCTTC
V: TRBV19; J: TRBJ1-2; D: NA; size: NA; CDR3: CASSLGQLLNYGYTF; DNA: TGTGCCAGTAGTTTAGGACAGCTCCTCAACTATGGCTACACCTTC
V: TRBV6-8; J: TRBJ2-5; D: TRBD1; size: few; CDR3: CASRYGQGTFETQYF; DNA: TGTGCCAGCCGCTACGGACAGGGCACCTTTGAGACCCAGTACTTC
V: TRBV6-8; J: TRBJ2-5; D: TRBD2; size: NA; CDR3: CASSVSGTRWGQETQYF; DNA: TGTGCCAGCAGTGTGTCCGGGACTAGATGGGGCCAAGAGACCCAGTACTTC
V: TRBV18; J: TRBJ2-5; D: NA; size: NA; CDR3: CASSPRQGLETQYF; DNA: TGTGCCAGCTCACCACGCCAGGGTTTGGAGACCCAGTACTTC
V: TRBV19; J: TRBJ1-2; D: NA; size: NA; CDR3: CASSIGGPGGFNTF; DNA: TGTGCCAGTAGTATAGGTGGCCCAGGAGGTTTTAACACCTTC
V: TRBV18; J: TRBJ1-4; D: NA; size: NA; CDR3: CASSPRITETEKLFF; DNA: TGTGCCAGCTCACCAAGGATTACAGAAACCGAAAAACTGTTTTTT